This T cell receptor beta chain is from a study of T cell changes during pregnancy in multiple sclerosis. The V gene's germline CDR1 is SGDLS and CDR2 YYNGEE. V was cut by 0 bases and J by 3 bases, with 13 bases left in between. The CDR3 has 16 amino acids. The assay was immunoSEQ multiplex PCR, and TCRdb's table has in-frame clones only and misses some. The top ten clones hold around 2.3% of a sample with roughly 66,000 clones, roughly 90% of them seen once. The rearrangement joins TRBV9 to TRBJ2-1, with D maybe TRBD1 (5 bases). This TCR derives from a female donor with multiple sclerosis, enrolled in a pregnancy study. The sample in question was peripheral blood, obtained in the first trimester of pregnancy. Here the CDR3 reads CASSVAGQRGYNEQFF. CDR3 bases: TGTGCCAGCAGCGTAGCCGGACAAAGGGGCTACAATGAGCAGTTCTTC.